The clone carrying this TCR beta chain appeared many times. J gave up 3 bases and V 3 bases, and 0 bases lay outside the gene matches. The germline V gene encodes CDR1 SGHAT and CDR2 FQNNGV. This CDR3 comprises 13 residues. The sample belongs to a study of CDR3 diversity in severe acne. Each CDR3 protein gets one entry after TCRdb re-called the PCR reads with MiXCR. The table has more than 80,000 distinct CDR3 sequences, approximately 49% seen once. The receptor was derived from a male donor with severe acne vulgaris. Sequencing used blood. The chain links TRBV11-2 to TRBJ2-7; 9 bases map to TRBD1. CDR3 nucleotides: TGTGCCAGCAGCTTGGACAGGGGCTACGAGCAGTACTTC. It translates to CASSLDRGYEQYF.